Sequencing of this TCR beta chain was carried out in a study of blood T cell repertoires in COVID-19. Original analysis: Amplification of reference gene primers provided the estimated nucleated cell counts. Only in-frame clones appear in the TCRdb table, and some are missing; sequencing was by immunoSEQ multiplex PCR. That table furnishes V, J and clone size, whereas the DNA furnished D and trimming. The sample records nearly 350,000 clones, around four fifths being singletons. Between the trimmed V and J ends, which lost 0 bases and 4 bases, there was a span of 5 bases. CDR3 length: 13 amino acids. Germline CDR1 is SGHNT and CDR2 is YYREEE (reference sequence).

The origin of this receptor is a man younger than 40 with active or convalescent COVID-19. The chain has TRBV5-4 and TRBJ1-3; D is possibly TRBD1 (5 bases). The sample was peripheral blood. In DNA, the CDR3 is TGTGCCAGCAGCTTGGAGGGGGGAAACACCATATATTTT. Amino acids: CASSLEGGNTIYF.